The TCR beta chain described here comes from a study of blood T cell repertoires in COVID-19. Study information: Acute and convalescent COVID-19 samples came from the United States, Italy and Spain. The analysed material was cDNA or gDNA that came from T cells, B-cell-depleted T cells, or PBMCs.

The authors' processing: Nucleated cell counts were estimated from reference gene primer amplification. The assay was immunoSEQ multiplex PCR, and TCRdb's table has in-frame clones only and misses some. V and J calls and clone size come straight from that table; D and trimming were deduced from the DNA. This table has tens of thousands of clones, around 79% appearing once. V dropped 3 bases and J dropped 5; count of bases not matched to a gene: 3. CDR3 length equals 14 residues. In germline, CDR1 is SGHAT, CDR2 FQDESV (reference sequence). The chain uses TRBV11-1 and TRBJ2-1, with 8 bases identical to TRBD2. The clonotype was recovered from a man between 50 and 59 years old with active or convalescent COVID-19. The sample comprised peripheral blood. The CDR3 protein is CASSFGLADNEQFF. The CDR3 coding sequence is TGTGCCAGCAGCTTCGGACTAGCCGACAATGAGCAGTTCTTC.